This entry lists 27 T cell receptor beta chains sequenced from one sample in a study of regulatory T cells in long-lasting Graves disease. Relying on iRepertoire HTBI primers and Arm-PCR of CDR3 regions, the team built TCR beta libraries. MiXCR was run by TCRdb on the multiplex PCR reads, yielding one entry per CDR3 protein. The data show a few hundred thousand distinct CDR3 sequences, with around 15% seen just once and about 23% held by the top ten. Indicated time point: newly diagnosed GD, antithyroid drugs for less than 3 months. TCR sequences were obtained from RNA taken from PBMCs. These data were also reused for a study on T cells in Graves' hyperthyroidism and ophthalmopathy.

The input for sequencing was peripheral blood mononuclear cells (PBMCs), taken at new diagnosis, from a patient treated with antithyroid drugs. These TCRs come from a woman aged 18 to 35 with Graves disease.

The sample holds a few counts of this clonotype. The chain combines TRBV10-2 with TRBJ2-3; D is uncertain. Trimming took 3 bases from V and 2 from J, leaving 6 bases between them. Germline V lookup: CDR1 WSHSY, CDR2 SAAADI. This CDR3 is 13 amino acids long. CDR3 sequence: CASSDKVTDTQYF. The DNA for the CDR3 is TGCGCCAGCAGTGATAAGGTCACAGATACGCAGTATTTT.

This clonotype was counted a few times. The CDR3 nucleotides read TGTGCCAGCAGCGTAGAAGGGGGCTCTGGAAACACCATATATTTT. The encoded protein is CASSVEGGSGNTIYF. The genes are TRBV9 and TRBJ1-3; tentative D call: TRBD1 (6 bases). V lost 0 bases, J lost 0 bases, and 7 bases lay in between. CDR1 is SGDLS and CDR2 is YYNGEE in the germline V gene. The CDR3 totals 15 residues.

The chain recombines TRBV30 with TRBJ2-7; 11 bases fit TRBD2. This CDR3 has 16 residues. V shed 2 bases and J 8 bases; nucleotides not matched to a gene: 14. The V gene's germline CDR1 is GTSNPN and CDR2 SVGIG (reference sequence). The CDR3 DNA is TGTGCCTGGAGTAGGGGTGGAGGGACTAGCGGCCCCCAGCAGTACTTC. It encodes CAWSRGGGTSGPQQYF.

This clonotype was found many times. Mismatch with germline at one junction end may stem from a read error. This chain links TRBV20-1 with TRBJ1-1, with D uncertain. The CDR3 runs to 11 residues. The germline V gene encodes CDR1 DFQATT and CDR2 SNEGSKA (reference sequence). The CDR3 DNA follows: TGCAGTGCTAGATCTTTGGGCAGCTGTTACTTT. Protein: CSARSLGSCYF.

The chain joins TRBV9 to TRBJ1-1; D is uncertain. Germline V gene lookup returns CDR1 SGDLS and CDR2 YYNGEE. CDR3 size: 15 residues. V was pared by 5 bases and J by 5 bases, with 19 bases between. The CDR3 sequence: CASSRRSGPETEAFF. The CDR3 DNA reads as TGTGCCAGCAGTCGTAGGAGTGGCCCCGAGACTGAAGCTTTCTTT. Full variable domain (rest looked up from reference TRBV9 and TRBJ1-1): DSGVTQTPKHLITATGQRVTLRCSPRSGDLSVYWYQQSLDQGLQFLIQYYNGEERAKGNILERFSAQQFPDLHSELNLSSLELGDSALYFCASSRRSGPETEAFFGQGTRLTVV.

In this sample, this clonotype turned up once. The CDR3 does not end in the conserved phenylalanine or tryptophan, so this is likely a read error. The V call is TRBV3-1, the J call TRBJ2-1, with TRBD2 matching 13 bases. Germline-derived CDR1 and CDR2 are LGHDT and YNNKEL (reference sequence). V was clipped by 4 bases and J by 12 bases; unmatched bases: 9. The CDR3 has 15 residues. CDR3 coding DNA: TGTGCCAGCAGCCCACGGAGGACTAGCGGGGGTGGGCAGTTCGTC. Translating it yields CASSPRRTSGGGQFV.

This clonotype occurred a few times. One end of the junction does not line up with germline, which may come from a read error. This sequence joins TRBV5-1 and TRBJ2-1; D gene ambiguous. The CDR3 is 14 residues long. CDR1 SGHRS and CDR2 YFSETQ come from the germline V gene. CDR3 region: CASSLVATGNGQFF. The CDR3, as DNA: TGCGCCAGCAGCTTGGTCGCTACCGGCAATGGGCAGTTCTTC.

At least ten counts were recorded for this clonotype. The chain has TRBV6-1 and TRBJ2-4; D uncertain. The CDR3 runs 15 residues. CDR1 is MNHNS, CDR2 SASEGT, per germline. V was cut by 0 bases and J by 0 bases, with 6 bases left in between. CDR3 region: CASSEASLAKNIQYF. DNA of the CDR3: TGTGCCAGCAGTGAAGCCAGCCTAGCCAAAAACATTCAGTACTTC.

At least ten counts were recorded for this clonotype. The chain carries TRBV28 and TRBJ1-1; 9 nucleotides agree with TRBD1. The V segment lost 4 bases and the J segment 11 bases; nucleotides outside the gene matches: 2. The germline V gene encodes CDR1 MDHEN and CDR2 SYDVKM. The CDR3 runs 11 residues. The CDR3 sequence is CASSSGTGAFF. DNA for the CDR3: TGTGCCAGCAGTTCGGGGACAGGGGCTTTCTTT.

The rearrangement links TRBV12-3 or TRBV12-4 to TRBJ2-2; D is ambiguous. This CDR3 spans 13 amino acids. Trimming cost V 3 bases and J 10 bases, with 12 bases left between them. As DNA, the CDR3 is TGTGCCAGCAGTTTTGAAGGGCACCCGGAGCTGTTTTTT. It encodes CASSFEGHPELFF.

This clonotype has a count of ten or more. The V gene is TRBV27, the J gene TRBJ2-7; weak D call: TRBD2 (6 bases). In germline, CDR1 is MNHEY, CDR2 SMNVEV (reference sequence). CDR3 length: 15 amino acids. V lost 2 bases and J 3 bases, leaving 14 bases between the germline ends. CDR3 sequence reads: CASSLSFGGIYEQYF. CDR3 nucleotide sequence: TGTGCCAGCAGTTTAAGTTTCGGGGGAATCTACGAGCAGTACTTC.

Many counts were recorded for this clonotype. The V call is TRBV3-1, the J call TRBJ2-1, with D unresolved. V lost 4 bases, J lost 6 bases, and 10 bases lay in between. Looked up from germline, CDR1 is LGHDT and CDR2 is YNNKEL (reference sequence). The length of the CDR3 is 13 residues. The CDR3 bases are TGTGCCAGCAGCCCCCGATCCGGCAATGAGCAGTTCTTC. Encoded protein: CASSPRSGNEQFF.

The chain employs TRBV5-8 and TRBJ1-5; D gene unclear. The germline V gene has CDR1 SGHTS and CDR2 YDEGEE. Trimming removed 0 bases from V and 3 bases from J, with 7 bases in between. CDR3 length: 14 amino acids. The CDR3 coding sequence is TGTGCCAGCAGCTTGGGGGAGGTCAATCAGCCCCAGCATTTT. This translates into CASSLGEVNQPQHF.

This clonotype was picked up many times. V is TRBV2 and J is TRBJ1-1; 7 bases align to TRBD1. The CDR3 loop spans 14 amino acids. V trimming: 4 bases; J trimming: 1 base; junction bases outside the gene matches: 3. CDR1 and CDR2 from the germline V gene are SNHLY and FYNNEI. The CDR3 nucleotides read TGTGCCAGCAGTGCCGGGACAGAGAACACTGAAGCTTTCTTT. It is translated as CASSAGTENTEAFF.

The sample holds a few counts of this clonotype. The chain combines TRBV18 with TRBJ2-2; D not certain. The germline gives CDR1 KGHSH, CDR2 LQKENI. The CDR3 is 14 amino acids. V lost 5 bases, J lost 2 bases, and 9 bases lay in between. Here the CDR3 DNA reads TGTGCCAGCTCAGCGGACCTAAACACCGGGGAGCTGTTTTTT. As protein: CASSADLNTGELFF.

This clonotype occurred many times. This chain uses TRBV2 with TRBJ2-3; 10 bases fit TRBD2. From germline, CDR1 is SNHLY and CDR2 FYNNEI. CDR3 length: 15 amino acids. The V segment lost 9 bases and the J segment 1 base; nucleotides outside the gene matches: 7. CDR3 in amino acids: CASRSSGRGTDTQYF. As DNA, the CDR3 is TGTGCCAGTCGATCCAGCGGGAGGGGCACAGATACGCAGTATTTT.

This clonotype was seen at least ten times. The rearrangement links TRBV12-3 or TRBV12-4 to TRBJ1-5; TRBD1 agrees at 10 bases. The CDR3 contains 19 residues. V shed 5 bases and J 0 bases; nucleotides not matched to a gene: 13. The CDR3, as DNA: TGTGCCAGCAGTCGTGGGACAGGGGCCCTAAGTAATAGCAATCAGCCCCAGCATTTT. It encodes CASSRGTGALSNSNQPQHF.

This clonotype occurred many times. The junction and the germline gene differ at one end; a read error may be behind it. J is TRBJ2-3 and V is TRBV28, with TRBD2 as a possible D gene (6 bases). CDR1 and CDR2 from the germline V gene are MDHEN and SYDVKM. The CDR3 has 15 residues. In DNA form, the CDR3 reads TGTGCCAGCTCGGAAGCAGCCGGGAGCAAAGATACGCAGTATTTT. Translated, it gives CASSEAAGSKDTQYF.

The table lists this clonotype with many counts. The chain links TRBV12-3 or TRBV12-4 to TRBJ1-1; the D is unclear. Trimming took 8 bases from V and 8 from J, leaving 12 bases between them. This CDR3 contains 11 residues. The CDR3 reads CASARRAEAFF. In nucleotides, the CDR3 is TGTGCCAGCGCCCGGAGGGCGGAAGCTTTCTTT.

In this sample, this clonotype turned up many times. This sequence joins TRBV27 and TRBJ2-1; D possibly corresponds to TRBD2 (5 bases). Per germline, CDR1 MNHEY and CDR2 SMNVEV (reference sequence). V lost 0 bases and J lost 6, with 12 bases in between. The CDR3 has 15 residues. The CDR3 here is CASSLSPASPNEQFF. In DNA form, the CDR3 reads TGTGCCAGCAGTTTATCCCCCGCTAGCCCCAATGAGCAGTTCTTC.

Many counts were recorded for this clonotype. The CDR3 sequence is CSARGNYEQYF. CDR3 in DNA: TGCAGTGCTAGAGGCAACTACGAGCAGTACTTC. V gene TRBV20-1 combines with J gene TRBJ2-7; D call uncertain. The CDR3 spans 11 residues. Trimming pared 1 base from V and 3 bases from J, leaving 4 bases between. Germline V gene data show CDR1 as DFQATT and CDR2 as SNEGSKA (reference sequence).

This clonotype was detected only a few times. This chain uses TRBV11-2 with TRBJ2-7; 13 bases fit TRBD2. The V gene's germline CDR1 is SGHAT and CDR2 FQNNGV. V shed 8 bases and J 2 bases; nucleotides not matched to a gene: 9. The CDR3 length is 16 residues. In nucleotides, the CDR3 is TGTGCCAGCTGGGGGACTAGCGGGGACGTTCCCTACGAGCAGTACTTC. This codes for CASWGTSGDVPYEQYF.

The rearrangement joins TRBV6-5 to TRBJ2-7; the D gene is possibly TRBD2 (5 bases). The ends were cut back, 0 bases at V and 6 bases at J, with 12 bases in the middle. Germline CDR1 reads MNHEY; CDR2 reads SVGAGI. This CDR3 comprises 14 residues. The CDR3 DNA reads as TGTGCCAGCAGTTACTCAAGGACTGGCCCCGAGCAGTACTTC. This sequence encodes CASSYSRTGPEQYF.

The V call is TRBV10-3, the J call TRBJ2-3, with D unresolved. Trimming took 4 bases from V and 6 from J, leaving 8 bases between them. The CDR3 is made up of 12 amino acids. CDR1 is ENHRY, CDR2 SYGVKD, per germline. This chain's CDR3 is CAISVAEDTQYF. The CDR3 DNA is TGTGCCATCAGTGTTGCGGAGGATACGCAGTATTTT.

This clonotype was counted at least ten times. The CDR3 loop is CASSPHSGQPYEQYF. CDR3 DNA: TGTGCCAGCAGCCCCCATAGCGGGCAGCCCTACGAGCAGTACTTC. The chain has TRBV11-1 and TRBJ2-7, with 7 positions matching TRBD2. CDR3 size: 15 residues. Trimming at V came to 5 bases and at J to 2 bases, leaving 9 bases not matched to a gene. Germline V CDR1 and CDR2: SGHAT, FQDESV (reference sequence).

This clonotype came up a few times. This chain uses TRBV5-1 with TRBJ2-5, with TRBD1 matching 9 bases. Germline trimming cut 7 bases from V and 1 base from J; bases unmatched to any gene: 5. Per germline, CDR1 SGHRS and CDR2 YFSETQ. The CDR3 has 14 amino acids. The chain's CDR3 is CASAWDRVQETQYF. CDR3 nucleotides: TGCGCCAGCGCCTGGGACAGGGTCCAAGAGACCCAGTACTTC.

This clonotype was counted a few times. This CDR3 is CASTVTGKGSAEAFF. CDR3 nucleotides: TGTGCCAGTACCGTCACAGGGAAAGGGTCTGCTGAAGCTTTCTTT. This chain uses TRBV19 with TRBJ1-1, with a possible D match to TRBD1 (6 bases). V was cut by 7 bases and J by 6 bases, with 21 bases left in between. From germline, CDR1 is LNHDA and CDR2 SQIVND (reference sequence). This CDR3 spans 15 amino acids.